The 20 T cell receptor beta chains listed next were all sequenced from one sample in a study of shared clonotypes between healthy human individuals. Some clones are missing from TCRdb's copy, which holds only in-frame ones; the method was immunoSEQ multiplex PCR. The sample holds 600,000 to 700,000 clones, about 80% seen once. Material for sequencing was memory CD4+ T cells sorted from blood. Subset here: CD45RA-negative fraction. The receptor source for this set is a woman in her twenties or thirties in good health.

The chain carries TRBV18 and TRBJ1-5; D unresolved. The germline CDR1 and CDR2 sequences are KGHSH and LQKENI. Trimming removed 4 bases from V and 3 bases from J, with 10 bases in between. This CDR3 is 14 amino acids long. The CDR3 reads CASSLNRNNQPQHF. The CDR3 DNA follows: TGTGCCAGCTCACTGAACAGAAACAATCAGCCCCAGCATTTT.

This clone occurred a few times. The chain links TRBV29-1 to TRBJ1-1, with D uncertain. Germline V CDR1 and CDR2: SQVTM, ANQGSEA. The CDR3 spans 11 residues. The ends were cut back, 7 bases at V and 1 base at J, with 7 bases in the middle. CDR3 bases: TGCAGCGCGGTGGAGAACACTGAAGCTTTCTTT. Its protein is CSAVENTEAFF.

The sample holds one count of this clone. V and J are TRBV5-1 and TRBJ1-1, with D unclear. This CDR3 spans 15 amino acids. Per the germline V gene, CDR1 is SGHRS and CDR2 is YFSETQ. Trimming shortened V by 2 bases and J by 6 bases, and 17 bases separated the two germline ends. CDR3: CASSFIRPGDAEAFF. The CDR3, as DNA: TGCGCCAGCAGCTTCATCCGCCCCGGGGATGCTGAAGCTTTCTTT.

The gene calls are TRBV4-2 and TRBJ2-7; weak D call: TRBD2 (5 bases). The V end was cut by 2 bases, the J end by 3 bases, with 8 bases between. This CDR3 is 13 amino acids long. Germline V lookup: CDR1 LGHNA, CDR2 YNFKEQ. The CDR3 DNA follows: TGTGCCAGCAGCCAAATCGGAGGCTACGAGCAGTACTTC. Protein: CASSQIGGYEQYF.

J is TRBJ2-7 and V is TRBV29-1, with 7 bases fitting TRBD1. The CDR3 is 14 amino acids. CDR1 and CDR2 (germline): SQVTM, ANQGSEA. The ends lost 5 bases at V and 0 bases at J; junction bases unmatched: 7. This CDR3 reads CSVYPGQSSYEQYF. In nucleotides, the CDR3 is TGCAGCGTTTACCCGGGACAGAGCTCCTACGAGCAGTACTTC.

The chain combines TRBV7-6 with TRBJ2-5; 9 bases agree with TRBD2. The V gene end was trimmed by 5 bases and the J gene end by 5 bases; junction bases not matched to a gene: 15. From germline, CDR1 is SGHVS and CDR2 FNYEAQ. The CDR3 extends over 17 amino acids. The CDR3 sequence is CASSDTPREGEKETQYF. The CDR3 DNA is TGTGCCAGCAGCGATACCCCGCGGGAGGGTGAGAAGGAGACCCAGTACTTC.

CDR3 in amino acids: CASSVEDFTDTQYF. DNA of the CDR3: TGTGCCAGCAGCGTAGAAGACTTCACAGATACGCAGTATTTT. The chain couples TRBV9 to TRBJ2-3; D not certain. V gave up 0 bases and J gave up 2 bases, with 7 bases separating them. Germline CDR1 reads SGDLS; CDR2 reads YYNGEE. The CDR3 totals 14 residues.

V is TRBV7-3 and J is TRBJ2-7, with a tentative D call TRBD1 (6 bases). The V end lost 5 bases, the J end lost 3 bases, and 8 bases lay between the germline ends. There are 12 residues in the CDR3. Germline lookup yields CDR1 SGHTA and CDR2 FQGTGA. CDR3 nucleotide sequence: TGTGCCAGCAGCCTACAGGGCTACGAGCAGTACTTC. The encoded protein is CASSLQGYEQYF.

This clone was seen just once. The V call is TRBV9, the J call TRBJ2-7; possibly TRBD2 for D (6 bases). Germline-derived CDR1 and CDR2 are SGDLS and YYNGEE. Trimming removed 0 bases from V and 2 bases from J, with 15 bases in between. This CDR3 region has 16 residues. Written as DNA, the CDR3 is TGTGCCAGCAGCGTAGGCCTGGGGGGTAATCCCTACGAGCAGTACTTC. Protein: CASSVGLGGNPYEQYF.

About this clone: An end of the junction differs from the germline gene, which may be a read error. This chain joins TRBV29-1 and TRBJ2-7; the D call may be TRBD1 or TRBD2 (6 bases each). Germline V gene data show CDR1 as SQVTM and CDR2 as ANQGSEA. The CDR3 extends over 16 amino acids. The CDR3 coding sequence is TGCAGCGTGGAAGGGGGGCCAGGGCAAGACTCCTACGAGCAGTACTTC. Its translation: CSVEGGPGQDSYEQYF.

This clone showed up just once. The chain is built from TRBV2 and TRBJ2-7; D is uncertain. Germline V gene data show CDR1 as SNHLY and CDR2 as FYNNEI. The CDR3 extends over 15 amino acids. The V gene lost 5 bases and the J gene lost 0 bases, with 14 bases spanning the gap. The DNA of the CDR3 is TGTGCCAGCAGTCCGCGAGTGGCGGCCTCCTACGAGCAGTACTTC. Amino acid sequence: CASSPRVAASYEQYF.

The chain has TRBV9 and TRBJ2-2, with 10 bases fitting TRBD2. Germline CDR1 reads SGDLS; CDR2 reads YYNGEE. The length of the CDR3 is 17 residues. V was clipped by 0 bases and J by 7 bases; unmatched bases: 9. CDR3 loop: CASSVGKSGRAVGELFF. The CDR3 DNA sequence: TGTGCCAGCAGCGTAGGGAAGAGCGGGAGGGCGGTCGGGGAGCTGTTTTTT.

This clone was picked up one time. The V call is TRBV6-1, the J call TRBJ1-5, with D possibly matching TRBD1 (5 bases). From germline, CDR1 is MNHNS and CDR2 SASEGT. Trimming removed 3 bases from V and 4 bases from J, with 13 bases in between. The CDR3 contains 15 residues. The CDR3 sequence: CASSDIVAGNQPQHF. The CDR3 nucleotides are TGTGCCAGCAGTGATATCGTGGCAGGGAATCAGCCCCAGCATTTT.

The gene calls are TRBV7-7 and TRBJ2-2, with 9 nucleotides matching TRBD2. This CDR3 has 15 amino acids. Looked up from germline, CDR1 is SSHAT and CDR2 is FNYEAQ (reference sequence). Trimming removed 5 bases from V and 3 bases from J; junction bases left unmatched: 4. The CDR3 reads CASSLSGSDTGELFF. The CDR3, as DNA: TGTGCCAGCAGCCTTAGCGGGAGTGACACCGGGGAGCTGTTTTTT.

The chain recombines TRBV30 with TRBJ2-1; D remains ambiguous. The CDR3 covers 16 residues. Looked up from germline, CDR1 is GTSNPN and CDR2 is SVGIG (reference sequence). Trimming took 3 bases from V and 1 from J, leaving 16 bases between them. CDR3 DNA sequence: TGTGCCTGGAGCCCAACCCGAGAGAGGTCCTACAATGAGCAGTTCTTC. This gives the protein CAWSPTRERSYNEQFF.

The CDR3 coding sequence is TGTGCCAGCAGTAAGCGAAGGACAGCCTACGAGCAGTACTTC. Its translation: CASSKRRTAYEQYF. The chain employs TRBV6-5 and TRBJ2-7; D perhaps matches TRBD1 (6 bases). CDR3 length: 14 amino acids. Per the germline V gene, CDR1 is MNHEY and CDR2 is SVGAGI. Trimming took off 5 bases at V and 2 bases at J, with 13 bases between the two ends.

CDR3 sequence reads: CASRFMGVSYGYTF. The DNA for the CDR3 is TGCGCCAGCAGGTTCATGGGCGTCTCCTATGGCTACACCTTC. This chain uses TRBV10-2 with TRBJ1-2, with D uncertain. Germline V gene lookup returns CDR1 WSHSY and CDR2 SAAADI. Trimming stripped 6 bases from V and 4 bases from J, with 15 bases between. This CDR3 region has 14 residues.

The chain combines TRBV6-4 with TRBJ2-1; D may be TRBD2 (5 bases). Germline CDR1 and CDR2: MRHNA and SNTAGT. The CDR3 contains 13 residues. The ends were cut back, 4 bases at V and 9 bases at J, with 13 bases in the middle. The CDR3: CASSVATLGEQFF. CDR3 nucleotide sequence: TGTGCCAGCAGTGTAGCGACCCTGGGTGAGCAGTTCTTC.

This clone came up a few times. The V call is TRBV2, the J call TRBJ2-1; D is perhaps TRBD2 (6 bases). V lost 11 bases, J lost 0 bases, and 14 bases lay in between. The germline CDR1 and CDR2 sequences are SNHLY and FYNNEI. The CDR3 sequence is 14 residues long. In DNA form, the CDR3 reads TGTGCCCTCTCCCCACTAGCCTCCTACAATGAGCAGTTCTTC. Its translation is CALSPLASYNEQFF.

The chain recombines TRBV7-9 with TRBJ1-1, with D unclear. The V gene lost 5 bases and the J gene lost 2 bases, with 12 bases spanning the gap. CDR1 is SEHNR and CDR2 is FQNEAQ in the germline V gene (reference sequence). The CDR3 extends over 14 amino acids. CDR3 protein: CASSGNFRNTEAFF. Here the CDR3 DNA reads TGTGCCAGCAGCGGGAATTTCCGAAACACTGAAGCTTTCTTT.